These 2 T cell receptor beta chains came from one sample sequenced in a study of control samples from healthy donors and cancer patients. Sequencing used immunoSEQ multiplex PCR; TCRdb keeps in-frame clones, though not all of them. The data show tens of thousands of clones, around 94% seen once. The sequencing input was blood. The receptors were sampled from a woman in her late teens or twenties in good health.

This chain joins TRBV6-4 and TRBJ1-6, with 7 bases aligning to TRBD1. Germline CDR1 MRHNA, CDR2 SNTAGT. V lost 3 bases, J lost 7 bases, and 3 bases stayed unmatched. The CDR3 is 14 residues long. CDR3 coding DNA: TGTGCCAGCAGTGAGTACAGGGGCAATTCACCCCTCCACTTT. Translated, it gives CASSEYRGNSPLHF.

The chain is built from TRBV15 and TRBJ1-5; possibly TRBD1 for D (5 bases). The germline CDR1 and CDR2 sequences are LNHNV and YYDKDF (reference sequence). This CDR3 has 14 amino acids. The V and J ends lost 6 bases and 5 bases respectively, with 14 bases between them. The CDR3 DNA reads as TGTGCCACCAGTTTTGGGGCAGCACATCAGCCCCAGCATTTT. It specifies CATSFGAAHQPQHF.